A selection of T cell receptor beta chains follows, all from one sample in a study of cytomegalovirus exposure and HLA in healthy donors. Only in-frame clones appear in the TCRdb table, and some are missing; sequencing was by immunoSEQ multiplex PCR. The table has about 150,000 clones, 75% to 80% seen once; the top ten hold roughly 0.68%. The sequencing input was PBMCs. Receptors were obtained from a male donor in good health and CMV-seronegative. Both conserved end residues are part of each CDR3. Fields, in order: V gene, J gene, D gene, clone size, CDR3 DNA, CDR3 protein. D genes are given only for firm matches. Clone size, where shown, is once, few, many, or a class for clones that have expanded.

>TRBV27|TRBJ2-5|TRBD1|few
TGTGCCAGCAGACGGACAGGGCCCCAAGAGACCCAGTACTTC
CASRRTGPQETQYF
>TRBV14|TRBJ2-7|TRBD1|-
TGTGCCAGCAGCCAAGGCCTACAGGGGTACGAGCAGTACTTC
CASSQGLQGYEQYF
>TRBV30|TRBJ2-5|TRBD2|-
TGTGCCTGGAGTGGCGGGGGGCCCCAAGAGACCCAGTACTTC
CAWSGGGPQETQYF
>TRBV5-1|TRBJ2-2|-|few
TGCGCCAGCAGCTTGGAGAGTGGAGGGACCGGGGAGCTGTTTTTT
CASSLESGGTGELFF
>TRBV5-6|TRBJ2-1|-|-
TGTGCCAGCAGCCCGACACCGAGCTCCTACAATGAGCAGTTCTTC
CASSPTPSSYNEQFF
>TRBV4-3|TRBJ2-3|-|-
TGCGCCAGCAGCCAAGATCGGGGAGATACGCAGTATTTT
CASSQDRGDTQYF
>TRBV6-1|TRBJ2-4|TRBD2|-
TGTGCCAGTAGTGAAGTAGGACTAGCGGTGAAAAACATTCAGTACTTC
CASSEVGLAVKNIQYF
>TRBV30|TRBJ2-2|TRBD2|few
TGTGCCTGGAGTCCCCGAAGCGGGGGGAACACCGGGGAGCTGTTTTTT
CAWSPRSGGNTGELFF
>TRBV30|TRBJ2-3|TRBD2|-
TGTGCCTGGAGTATGGGACTAGCGGGAGAGGGAGATACGCAGTATTTT
CAWSMGLAGEGDTQYF
>TRBV15|TRBJ2-7|-|-
TGTGCCACCAGCAGAGAGGTAGCGAATCACGAGCAGTACTTC
CATSREVANHEQYF
>TRBV29-1|TRBJ2-5|TRBD1|-
TGCAGCGTTCGGGACAGGGGAGGACAAGAGACCCAGTACTTC
CSVRDRGGQETQYF
>TRBV12-5|TRBJ2-5|TRBD1|-
TGTGCTAGTGGTTTGTATCGGACAGGGAAGCAGTACTTC
CASGLYRTGKQYF
>TRBV5-1|TRBJ1-2|TRBD1|-
TGCGCCAGCAGCTCGGCTTCTAGGACAGGGGGGTATGGCTACACCTTC
CASSSASRTGGYGYTF
>TRBV18|TRBJ1-1|-|once
TGTGCCAGCTCACCACCGGACAGACTGAACACTGAAGCTTTCTTT
CASSPPDRLNTEAFF
>TRBV19|TRBJ1-5|TRBD1|-
TGTGCCAGCCGGGACAGGGTGGGGGGCAATCAGCCCCAGCATTTT
CASRDRVGGNQPQHF
>TRBV5-6|TRBJ2-7|TRBD2|-
TGTGCCAGCAGCCTTCCGAGCGGGAGTGGCAACGAGCAGTACTTC
CASSLPSGSGNEQYF
>TRBV28|TRBJ2-1|-|-
TGTGCCAGCAGTCTCTCCTACAATGAGCAGTTCTTC
CASSLSYNEQFF
>TRBV6-5|TRBJ1-1|-|-
TGTGCCAGCAGTTCCCCCAGGTCGGGGGCTGAAGCTTTCTTT
CASSSPRSGAEAFF
>TRBV18|TRBJ1-2|-|-
TGTGCCAGCTCAACCGCGGGGTATGGCTACACCTTC
CASSTAGYGYTF
>TRBV9|TRBJ2-1|TRBD2|-
TGTGCCAGCAGCCCTCGGCTAGCGGGGGTGAACAATGAGCAGTTCTTC
CASSPRLAGVNNEQFF
>TRBV7-8|TRBJ2-7|TRBD1|-
TGTGCCAGCAGCTTAGAGACAGGGGCGGCCTACGAGCAGTACTTC
CASSLETGAAYEQYF
>TRBV7-8|TRBJ1-5|-|once
TGTGCCAGCAGCTTAGCGCGGGGGGGAAACCAGCCCCAGCATTTT
CASSLARGGNQPQHF
>TRBV7-2|TRBJ2-3|TRBD2|-
TGTGCCAGCAGCCTCAGAGGACTAGGGGCCACAGATACGCAGTATTTT
CASSLRGLGATDTQYF
>TRBV9|TRBJ1-2|-|-
TGTGCCAGCAGCCTCACCCCGGACATCAACTATGGCTACACCTTC
CASSLTPDINYGYTF
>TRBV30|TRBJ2-7|-|-
TGTGCCTGGACGACGGGAACCTACGAGCAGTACTTC
CAWTTGTYEQYF
>TRBV19|TRBJ1-2|-|-
TGTGCCAGTAGTATCAGGGCAGGAGATGGCTACACCTTC
CASSIRAGDGYTF
>TRBV15|TRBJ2-5|-|once
TGTGCCACCAGCAGACAGAAAGAGACCCAGTACTTC
CATSRQKETQYF
>TRBV6-1|TRBJ1-5|-|-
TGTGCCAGCAGTGAATTCCCAGGGATCAGCAATCAGCCCCAGCATTTT
CASSEFPGISNQPQHF
>TRBV7-3|TRBJ1-1|TRBD1|-
TGTGCCAGCAGCCTACAGACAGGGTCTGAAGCTTTCTTT
CASSLQTGSEAFF
>TRBV30|TRBJ2-1|-|-
TGTGCCTGCCGGGACTCGGGTCGACTGTTCTTC
CACRDSGRLFF
>TRBV10-1|TRBJ1-5|-|-
TGCGCCAGCAGGCGCGCTTATAGCAATCAGCCCCAGCATTTT
CASRRAYSNQPQHF
>TRBV11-2|TRBJ2-2|-|-
TGTGCCAGCAGCTTAGGCTTGAGCGCTCCCGGGGAGCTGTTTTTT
CASSLGLSAPGELFF
>TRBV6-1|TRBJ1-5|TRBD1|-
TGTGCCAGCAGTGAATCGACAGGGGGCTTTTTTTATAGCAATCAGCCCCAGCATTTT
CASSESTGGFFYSNQPQHF
>TRBV19|TRBJ1-1|-|few
TGTGCCAGTAGTATCCAGGGGTTGGGTGAAGCTTTCTTT
CASSIQGLGEAFF
>TRBV5-6|TRBJ1-5|-|-
TGTGCCAGCAGCTTAAGGGGTCAGCCCCAGCATTTT
CASSLRGQPQHF